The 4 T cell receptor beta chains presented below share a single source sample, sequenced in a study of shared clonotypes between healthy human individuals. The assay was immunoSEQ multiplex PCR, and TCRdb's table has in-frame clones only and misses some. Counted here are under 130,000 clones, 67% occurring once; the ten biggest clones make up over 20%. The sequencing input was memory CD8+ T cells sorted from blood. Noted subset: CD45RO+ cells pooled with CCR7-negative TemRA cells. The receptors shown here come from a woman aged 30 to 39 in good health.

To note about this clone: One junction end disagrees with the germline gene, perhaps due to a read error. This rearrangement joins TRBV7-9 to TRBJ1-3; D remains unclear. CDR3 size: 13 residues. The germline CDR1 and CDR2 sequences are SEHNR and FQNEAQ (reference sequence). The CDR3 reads CASSLAPGSTIYF. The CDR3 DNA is TGTGCCAGCAGCTTAGCGCCGGGAAGCACCATATATTTT.

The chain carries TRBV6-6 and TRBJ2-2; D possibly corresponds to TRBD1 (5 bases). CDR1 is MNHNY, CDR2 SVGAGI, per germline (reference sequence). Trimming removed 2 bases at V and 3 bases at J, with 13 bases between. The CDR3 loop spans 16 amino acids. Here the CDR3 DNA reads TGTGCCAGCAGTTACGAGGCAGGGTCCTACACCGGGGAGCTGTTTTTT. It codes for CASSYEAGSYTGELFF.

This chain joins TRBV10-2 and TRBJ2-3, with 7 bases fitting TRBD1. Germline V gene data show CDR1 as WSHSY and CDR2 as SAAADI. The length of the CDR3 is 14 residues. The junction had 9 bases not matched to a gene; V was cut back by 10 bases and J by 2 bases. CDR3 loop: CATTRTGPTDTQYF. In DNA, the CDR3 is TGCGCCACCACACGGACAGGACCCACAGATACGCAGTATTTT.

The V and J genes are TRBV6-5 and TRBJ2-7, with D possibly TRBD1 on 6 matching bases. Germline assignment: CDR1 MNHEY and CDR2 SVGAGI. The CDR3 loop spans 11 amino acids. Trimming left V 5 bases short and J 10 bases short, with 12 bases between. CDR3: CASSVGARQYF. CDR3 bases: TGTGCCAGCAGTGTGGGGGCGCGTCAGTACTTC.